The 25 T cell receptor beta chains presented below share a single source sample, sequenced in a study of cytomegalovirus exposure and HLA in healthy donors. Primers for the PCR totalled 60 Vbeta and 13 Jbeta. Measured with immunoSEQ multiplex PCR; TCRdb has only the in-frame clones, and not every one. The repertoire holds more than 110,000 clones, with around 79% as singletons. Sequencing input: PBMCs. These receptors all come from a female donor in good health and CMV-seronegative.

This chain connects TRBV11-3 to TRBJ2-7; D may be TRBD1 (6 bases). The germline gives CDR1 SGHNT, CDR2 YENEEA. V was trimmed by 5 bases and J by 4 bases, leaving 24 bases between them. The CDR3 is 17 residues long. The chain's CDR3 is CASSAQHRAQSHYEQYF. The DNA for the CDR3 is TGTGCCAGCAGCGCCCAACACAGGGCCCAGTCCCATTACGAGCAGTACTTC. Full variable domain (rest looked up from reference TRBV11-3 and TRBJ2-7): EAGVVQSPRYKIIEKKQPVAFWCNPISGHNTLYWYLQNLGQGPELLIRYENEEAVDDSQLPKDRFSAERLKGVDSTLKIQPAELGDSAVYLCASSAQHRAQSHYEQYFGPGTRLTVT.

The chain is built from TRBV4-3 and TRBJ2-4; 7 nucleotides agree with TRBD2. Unmatched junction bases numbered 12, after V lost 4 bases and J lost 6 bases. CDR3 size: 16 residues. CDR1 and CDR2 (germline): LGHNA, YSLEER. This CDR3 is CASSLSYRLAGNIQYF. CDR3 nucleotide sequence: TGCGCCAGCAGCCTATCTTATCGACTAGCTGGAAACATTCAGTACTTC.

This clone has a single count. This chain links TRBV4-3 with TRBJ1-6; 10 nucleotides agree with TRBD1. The V gene end was trimmed by 4 bases and the J gene end by 7 bases; junction bases not matched to a gene: 7. Germline V gives CDR1 LGHNA, CDR2 YSLEER. This CDR3 region has 16 residues. The CDR3 sequence: CASSLQPGQGNSPLHF. Written as DNA, the CDR3 is TGCGCCAGCAGCCTACAACCGGGACAGGGGAATTCACCCCTCCACTTT.

V usage is TRBV29-1 and J usage is TRBJ1-2; D uncertain. CDR1 SQVTM and CDR2 ANQGSEA come from the germline V gene. This CDR3 comprises 11 residues. The V and J ends lost 7 bases and 5 bases respectively, with 11 bases between them. The CDR3 sequence: CSARDTYGYTF. CDR3 bases: TGCAGCGCGCGGGATACTTATGGCTACACCTTC. The full variable domain, its missing parts supplied by reference TRBV29-1 and TRBJ1-2, is SAVISQKPSRDICQRGTSLTIQCQVDSQVTMMFWYRQQPGQSLTLIATANQGSEATYESGFVIDKFPISRPNLTFSTLTVSNMSPEDSSIYLCSARDTYGYTFGSGTRLTVV.

This rearrangement joins TRBV29-1 to TRBJ1-2, with unresolved D. Per germline, CDR1 SQVTM and CDR2 ANQGSEA. This CDR3 has 11 residues. Trimming cost V 6 bases and J 9 bases, with 14 bases left between them. CDR3 bases: TGCAGCGTGGCCCCCGAGGTCCGCTACACCTTC. Encoded protein: CSVAPEVRYTF.

The gene calls are TRBV28 and TRBJ2-1, with D maybe TRBD2 (6 bases). This CDR3 region has 16 residues. V shed 6 bases and J shed 0 bases, with 15 bases lying between them. CDR1 and CDR2 from the germline V gene are MDHEN and SYDVKM. In DNA form, the CDR3 reads TGTGCCAGCAGCCGAATTTCGGGACTCTCCTACAATGAGCAGTTCTTC. Amino acids: CASSRISGLSYNEQFF. Supplemented by reference TRBV28 and TRBJ2-1, the full variable domain reads DVKVTQSSRYLVKRTGEKVFLECVQDMDHENMFWYRQDPGLGLRLIYFSYDVKMKEKGDIPEGYSVSREKKERFSLILESASTNQTSMYLCASSRISGLSYNEQFFGPGTRLTVL.

The chain recombines TRBV12-5 with TRBJ1-5; the D is unclear. Germline CDR1 and CDR2: LGHNT and FRNRAP. Between the trimmed V and J ends, which lost 0 bases and 2 bases, there was a span of 11 bases. The CDR3 contains 16 residues. CDR3 region: CASGLVRGLGNQPQHF. The DNA for the CDR3 is TGTGCTAGTGGTTTGGTACGTGGACTGGGCAATCAGCCCCAGCATTTT.

This clone appeared a single time. The J gene is TRBJ1-2, the V gene TRBV9; the D gene is possibly TRBD1 (5 bases). The CDR3 is made up of 14 amino acids. V lost 6 bases, J lost 1 base, and 13 bases lay in between. Germline CDR1 reads SGDLS; CDR2 reads YYNGEE. The CDR3 here is CASTVGRNNYGYTF. CDR3 coding DNA: TGTGCCAGCACCGTGGGGCGGAATAACTATGGCTACACCTTC.

V and J are TRBV30 and TRBJ1-4; 10 nucleotides line up with TRBD1. The CDR3 is 13 amino acids. Germline assignment: CDR1 GTSNPN and CDR2 SVGIG (reference sequence). V shed 5 bases, J shed 7 bases, and the junction held 4 bases outside the gene matches. The CDR3 spells CAWSGTGVEKLFF. The CDR3 nucleotides are TGTGCCTGGTCCGGGACAGGGGTTGAAAAACTGTTTTTT.

This clone was observed once. The rearrangement uses TRBV6-6 and TRBJ1-2; D possibly corresponds to TRBD1 (5 bases). Looked up from germline, CDR1 is MNHNY and CDR2 is SVGAGI (reference sequence). V lost 8 bases and J lost 7, with 20 bases in between. The CDR3 is 14 amino acids. CDR3 bases: TGTGCCAGCTCTGGGGCAGGGACTACTATTGGCTACACCTTC. It is translated as CASSGAGTTIGYTF.

This clone was observed a handful of times. This chain uses TRBV4-3 with TRBJ2-2; D gene unclear. Germline CDR1 and CDR2: LGHNA and YSLEER. Trimming took off 2 bases at V and 4 bases at J, with 8 bases between the two ends. This CDR3 is built from 14 residues. The CDR3 DNA sequence: TGCGCCAGCAGCCAATCGGTCTTCACCGGGGAGCTGTTTTTT. Encoded protein: CASSQSVFTGELFF.

This chain links TRBV18 with TRBJ2-3; 11 nucleotides match TRBD2. Germline V gene sequence: CDR1 KGHSH, CDR2 LQKENI. The CDR3 loop spans 17 amino acids. The V segment lost 2 bases and the J segment 3 bases; nucleotides outside the gene matches: 7. CDR3 nucleotides: TGTGCCAGCTCACCAACTAGCGGGAGTTTTGTAACAGATACGCAGTATTTT. Its protein product is CASSPTSGSFVTDTQYF.

The chain couples TRBV5-8 to TRBJ2-7; no reliable D call. The CDR3 has 12 amino acids. Germline V lookup: CDR1 SGHTS, CDR2 YDEGEE. V was clipped by 7 bases and J by 0 bases, with 8 bases between them. DNA of the CDR3: TGTGCCAGCGATTTGAGCTCCTACGAGCAGTACTTC. It translates to CASDLSSYEQYF.

The chain uses TRBV28 and TRBJ2-5; TRBD2 is a possible D gene (6 bases). In germline, CDR1 is MDHEN, CDR2 SYDVKM. The CDR3 is 15 amino acids. Trimming removed 6 bases from V and 0 bases from J, with 14 bases in between. DNA for the CDR3: TGTGCCAGCAGCGGAGGGTTTACCCACCAAGAGACCCAGTACTTC. Encoded protein: CASSGGFTHQETQYF.

This clone was detected a few times. This chain connects TRBV2 to TRBJ2-1, with 8 bases that match TRBD2. Per germline, CDR1 SNHLY and CDR2 FYNNEI. The CDR3 is made up of 14 amino acids. V lost 6 bases, J lost 4 bases, and 5 bases stayed unmatched. The DNA for the CDR3 is TGTGCCAGCAGGGTACTAGCGGAATACAATGAGCAGTTCTTC. This translates into CASRVLAEYNEQFF.

The V gene is TRBV25-1, the J gene TRBJ2-1, with D perhaps matching TRBD1 (6 bases). In germline, CDR1 is MGHDK, CDR2 SYGVNS. V dropped 4 bases and J dropped 0 bases, with 10 bases sitting between them. The CDR3 is 15 amino acids. CDR3 amino acids: CASSGTATSYNEQFF. Written as DNA, the CDR3 is TGTGCCAGCAGTGGGACAGCAACCTCCTACAATGAGCAGTTCTTC.

The V call is TRBV29-1, the J call TRBJ2-1; the D gene is possibly TRBD2 (5 bases). Germline V gene sequence: CDR1 SQVTM, CDR2 ANQGSEA. This CDR3 region has 19 residues. V dropped 0 bases and J dropped 6 bases, with 27 bases sitting between them. CDR3 amino acids: CSVEDRWGISAAGVNEQFF. The CDR3 region has the DNA TGCAGCGTTGAAGATCGGTGGGGTATTTCGGCGGCGGGCGTCAATGAGCAGTTCTTC.

In this sample, this clone turned up once. The chain combines TRBV7-2 with TRBJ2-7, with TRBD1 identical over 7 bases. Trimming at V came to 6 bases and at J to 0 bases, leaving 8 bases not matched to a gene. CDR1 is SGHTA, CDR2 FQGNSA, per germline. The CDR3 is 15 amino acids. CDR3 nucleotide sequence: TGTGCCAGCAGTCAGGGGGTACGGAGCTCCTACGAGCAGTACTTC. Translation: CASSQGVRSSYEQYF.

The CDR3 DNA sequence: TGTGCCAGCAGTCCCCGGACAGGCTACTACGAGCAGTACTTC. Amino acid sequence: CASSPRTGYYEQYF. J is TRBJ2-7 and V is TRBV2; 7 bases are shared with TRBD1. The V and J ends lost 5 bases and 3 bases, in that order; junction bases with no gene match: 7. This CDR3 is 14 amino acids long. Germline assignment: CDR1 SNHLY and CDR2 FYNNEI.

The rearrangement links TRBV6-6 to TRBJ2-5; perhaps TRBD2 as D (6 bases). Trimming pared 5 bases from V and 4 bases from J, leaving 8 bases between. The CDR3 runs to 12 residues. Germline CDR1 is MNHNY and CDR2 is SVGAGI (reference sequence). CDR3 bases: TGTGCCAGCAGTCCAGCGGGAGAGACCCAGTACTTC. It codes for CASSPAGETQYF.

J is TRBJ1-5 and V is TRBV28, with D perhaps TRBD1 (5 bases). The germline V gene has CDR1 MDHEN and CDR2 SYDVKM. There are 14 residues in the CDR3. Trimming left V 5 bases short and J 4 bases short, with 12 bases between. The CDR3 reads CASSPQGRNQPQHF. The CDR3 DNA sequence: TGTGCCAGCAGTCCCCAGGGTAGGAATCAGCCCCAGCATTTT.

The chain carries TRBV7-2 and TRBJ1-6; no reliable D call. Per germline, CDR1 SGHTA and CDR2 FQGNSA. Trimming pared 4 bases from V and 7 bases from J, leaving 11 bases between. This CDR3 is built from 14 residues. The DNA of the CDR3 is TGTGCCAGCAGCTCCGTGTGGGAGAATTCACCCCTCCACTTT. Its protein is CASSSVWENSPLHF.

The chain links TRBV7-8 to TRBJ2-1; 15 bases map to TRBD2. V shed 5 bases, J shed 2 bases, and the junction held 7 bases outside the gene matches. Germline CDR1 and CDR2: SGHVS and FQNEAQ. The CDR3 is 18 amino acids. The CDR3 loop reads CASSLRTSGRVTYNEQFF. The CDR3 region has the DNA TGTGCCAGCAGCCTACGGACTAGCGGGAGGGTTACCTACAATGAGCAGTTCTTC.

The rearrangement joins TRBV12-5 to TRBJ1-2; TRBD1 is a possible D gene (6 bases). The CDR3 is made up of 16 amino acids. Trimming cost V 0 bases and J 3 bases, with 14 bases left between them. Germline V gene sequence: CDR1 LGHNT, CDR2 FRNRAP. The CDR3 sequence: CASGLVRNRVDYGYTF. DNA of the CDR3: TGTGCTAGTGGTTTGGTACGCAACAGGGTGGACTATGGCTACACCTTC.

The chain has TRBV6-5 and TRBJ1-1; no firm D call. The CDR3 contains 14 residues. Between the trimmed V and J ends, which lost 5 bases and 5 bases, there was a span of 15 bases. In germline, CDR1 is MNHEY, CDR2 SVGAGI. CDR3 bases: TGTGCCAGCAGTGAACAAGGGAGTGGGACTGAAGCTTTCTTT. Protein product: CASSEQGSGTEAFF.